This T cell receptor beta chain was sequenced for a study of T-cell reconstitution after alpha-beta-depleted transplantation in children. The CDR3 is made up of 14 amino acids. The V end lost 4 bases, the J end lost 4 bases, and 11 bases lay between the germline ends. Construction of the TCRbeta library involved unique molecular identifiers. MiXCR, run by TCRdb on the PCR reads, gives a single entry per CDR3 protein. The table records more than 400,000 distinct CDR3 sequences, approximately 41% of them present only once. Notes on the study in general: Several hundred expanded graft clones reportedly supplied alpha-beta T cells about two months after transplant. When one year had passed after transplant, most T-cell counts and diversity came from newly produced T cells. In some patients, recipient T cells and intrathymic progenitors surviving conditioning explained high day-60 diversity.

Concerning this clonotype itself: The antigen remains undetermined.

Specimen: PBMCs, collected before TCRalphabeta/CD19-depleted stem cell transplant. The TCR originated in a girl aged 2 to 10 with aplastic anemia, due to receive a stem cell transplant. This chain links TRBV12-3 or TRBV12-4 with TRBJ1-3; possible D gene TRBD1, 5 bases. In DNA form, the CDR3 reads TGTGCCAGCAGTTCAGGGAGGAAGGGAAACACCATATATTTT. It codes for CASSSGRKGNTIYF.